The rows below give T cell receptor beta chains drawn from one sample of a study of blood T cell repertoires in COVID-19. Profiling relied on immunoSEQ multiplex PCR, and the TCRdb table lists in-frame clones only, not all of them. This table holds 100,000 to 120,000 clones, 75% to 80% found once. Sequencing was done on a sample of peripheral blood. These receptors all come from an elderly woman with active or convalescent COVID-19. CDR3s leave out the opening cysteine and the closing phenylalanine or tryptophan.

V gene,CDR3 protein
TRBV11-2,ASSPPSGREGTGELF
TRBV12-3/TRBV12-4,ASSLARAGLEF
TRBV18,ASSPSGTSGSNRDEQF
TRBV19,ASSRDRDQPQH
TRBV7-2,ASSPTSGRYEQY
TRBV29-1,SVRLAGGSWENEQF
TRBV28,ASSQTGLLYGYT
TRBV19,ASRTLVAGGYT
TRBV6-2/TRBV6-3,ASSYSASGTYEQY
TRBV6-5,ASSSDFLYGYT
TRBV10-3,AISEPQETQY
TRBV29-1,SVLDSNYGYT
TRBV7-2,ASSLESTTNTYEQY
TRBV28,ASSLSRKDCPQH
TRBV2,ASRLQGAIEKLF
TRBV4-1,ASSQPSSYNEQF
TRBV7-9,ASSLAGEGFSGTQY
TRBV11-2,ASSLLLGASLTYEQY
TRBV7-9,ASSLLSGLAGASYNEQF
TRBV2,ASKTSRLYEQY
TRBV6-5,ASRRQGLNEKLF
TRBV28,ASSFGRGGNTEAF
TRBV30,ACPGGAGYGYT
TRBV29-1,SSGGSYNEQF
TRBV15,ATSSTVHQPQH
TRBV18,ASSPRTGLNYGYT
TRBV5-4,ASSLDRRGEKLF
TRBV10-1,ASSGAATDTQY
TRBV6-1,ASSEGGVQSEAF
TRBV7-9,ASKLGTAQETQY
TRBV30,AWTGRVGALQGTQY
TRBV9,ASSSILGRGAEAF
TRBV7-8,ASSLGGYGTEAF
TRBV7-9,ASSLAGGYEQY
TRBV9,ASSQTSYYNEQF
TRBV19,ASSIDGKGTDTQY
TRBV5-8,ASSPIWGQGSYEQY
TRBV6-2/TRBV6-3,ASSYSPLAGVNEQF
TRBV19,ASSTRQGRVYNEQF
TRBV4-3,ASSPEAAQH
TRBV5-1,ASSLDPGGEQF
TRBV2,ASILYRDTEAF
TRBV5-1,ASSLVLAGDWRETQY
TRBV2,ASSSGTGGISNQPQH
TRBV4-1,ASSQESVRRSTDTQY
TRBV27,ASSSLGGPQY
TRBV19,ASSGRVNEQF
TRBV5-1,ASSFAGEETQY
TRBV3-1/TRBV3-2,ASSQGDGRGSPGANVLT
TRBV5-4,ASSLTGGEGGTEAF
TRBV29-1,SAGQGWLAF
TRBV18,ASSPRTGLHGNEQF